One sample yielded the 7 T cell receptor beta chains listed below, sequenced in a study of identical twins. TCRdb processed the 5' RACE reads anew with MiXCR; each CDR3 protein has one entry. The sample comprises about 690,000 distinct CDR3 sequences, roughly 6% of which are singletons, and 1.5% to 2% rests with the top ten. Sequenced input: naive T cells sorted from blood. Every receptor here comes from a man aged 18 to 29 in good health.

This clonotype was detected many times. The CDR3 DNA reads TGTGCCAGCAGTTTATTTGAAGGAAGGGATGGGCTAGCGGGATTTTACGAGCAGTACTTC. This gives the protein CASSLFEGRDGLAGFYEQYF. V and J are TRBV12-3 or TRBV12-4 and TRBJ2-7; TRBD2 agrees at 9 bases. V dropped 2 bases and J dropped 4; count of bases not matched to a gene: 21. The CDR3 spans 20 residues.

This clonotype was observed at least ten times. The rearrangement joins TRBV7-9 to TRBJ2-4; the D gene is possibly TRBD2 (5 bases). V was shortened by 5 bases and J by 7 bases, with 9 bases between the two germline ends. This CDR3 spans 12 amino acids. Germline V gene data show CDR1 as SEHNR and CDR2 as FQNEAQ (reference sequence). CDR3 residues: CASSNRGNIQYF. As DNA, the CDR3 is TGTGCCAGCAGCAACAGAGGGAACATTCAGTACTTC.

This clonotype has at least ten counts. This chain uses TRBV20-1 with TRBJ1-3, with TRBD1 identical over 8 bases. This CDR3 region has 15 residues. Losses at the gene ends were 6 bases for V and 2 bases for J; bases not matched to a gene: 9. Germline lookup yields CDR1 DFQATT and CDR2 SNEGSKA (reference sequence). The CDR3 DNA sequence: TGCAGTGCAAACCAGGACAGGGACGCTGGAAACACCATATATTTT. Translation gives CSANQDRDAGNTIYF.

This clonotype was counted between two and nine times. CDR3 region: CASSARLGLAVYNEQFF. In nucleotides, the CDR3 is TGTGCCAGCAGCGCCCGCCTTGGACTAGCGGTCTACAATGAGCAGTTCTTC. The rearrangement uses TRBV7-9 and TRBJ2-1, with TRBD2 matching over 10 bases. Trimming took 5 bases from V and 3 from J; bases not matched to a gene: 10. The CDR3 has 17 residues. CDR1 is SEHNR, CDR2 FQNEAQ, per germline (reference sequence).

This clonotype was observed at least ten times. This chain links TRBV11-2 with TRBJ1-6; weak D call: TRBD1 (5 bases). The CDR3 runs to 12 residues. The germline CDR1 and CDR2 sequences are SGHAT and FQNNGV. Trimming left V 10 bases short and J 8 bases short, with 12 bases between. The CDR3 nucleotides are TGTGCCACAAACGGGGGGGATTCACCCCTCCACTTT. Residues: CATNGGDSPLHF. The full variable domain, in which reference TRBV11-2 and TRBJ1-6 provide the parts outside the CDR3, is EAGVAQSPRYKIIEKRQSVAFWCNPISGHATLYWYQQILGQGPKLLIQFQNNGVVDDSQLPKDRFSAERLKGVDSTLKIQPAKLEDSAVYLCATNGGDSPLHFGNGTRLTVT.

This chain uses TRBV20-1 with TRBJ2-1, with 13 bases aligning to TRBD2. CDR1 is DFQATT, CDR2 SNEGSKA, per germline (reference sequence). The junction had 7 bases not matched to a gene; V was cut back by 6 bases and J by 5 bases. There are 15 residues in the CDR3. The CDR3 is CSAAGLAGPHNEQFF. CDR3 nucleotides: TGCAGTGCGGCGGGACTAGCGGGGCCTCACAATGAGCAGTTCTTC.

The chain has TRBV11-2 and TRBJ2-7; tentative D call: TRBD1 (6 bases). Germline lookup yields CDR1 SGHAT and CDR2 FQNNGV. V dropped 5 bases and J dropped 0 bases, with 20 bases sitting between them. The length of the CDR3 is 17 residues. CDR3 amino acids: CASSPSPRGSSSYEQYV. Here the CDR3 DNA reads TGTGCCAGCAGCCCCTCTCCCAGGGGATCCAGCTCCTACGAGCAGTACGTC.